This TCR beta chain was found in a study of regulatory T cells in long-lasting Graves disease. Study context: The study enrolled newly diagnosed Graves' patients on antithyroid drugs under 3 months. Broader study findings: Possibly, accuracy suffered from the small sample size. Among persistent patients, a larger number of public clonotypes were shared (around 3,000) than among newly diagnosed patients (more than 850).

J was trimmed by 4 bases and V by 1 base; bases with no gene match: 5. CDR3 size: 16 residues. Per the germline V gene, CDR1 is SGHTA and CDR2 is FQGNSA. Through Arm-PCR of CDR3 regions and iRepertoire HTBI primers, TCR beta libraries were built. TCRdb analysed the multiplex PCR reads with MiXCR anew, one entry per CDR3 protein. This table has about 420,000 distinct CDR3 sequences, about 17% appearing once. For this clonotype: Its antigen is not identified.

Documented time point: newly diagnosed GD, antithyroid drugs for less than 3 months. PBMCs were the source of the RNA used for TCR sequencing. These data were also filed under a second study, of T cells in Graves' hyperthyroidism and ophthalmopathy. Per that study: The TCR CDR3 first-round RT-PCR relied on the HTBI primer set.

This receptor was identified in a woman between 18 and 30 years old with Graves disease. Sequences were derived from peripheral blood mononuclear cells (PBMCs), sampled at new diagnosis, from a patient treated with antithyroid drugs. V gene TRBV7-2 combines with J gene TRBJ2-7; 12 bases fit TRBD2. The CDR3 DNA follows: TGTGCCAGCAGCTTAGGCCTGACTAGCGGGAGTTACGAGCAGTACTTC. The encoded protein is CASSLGLTSGSYEQYF.